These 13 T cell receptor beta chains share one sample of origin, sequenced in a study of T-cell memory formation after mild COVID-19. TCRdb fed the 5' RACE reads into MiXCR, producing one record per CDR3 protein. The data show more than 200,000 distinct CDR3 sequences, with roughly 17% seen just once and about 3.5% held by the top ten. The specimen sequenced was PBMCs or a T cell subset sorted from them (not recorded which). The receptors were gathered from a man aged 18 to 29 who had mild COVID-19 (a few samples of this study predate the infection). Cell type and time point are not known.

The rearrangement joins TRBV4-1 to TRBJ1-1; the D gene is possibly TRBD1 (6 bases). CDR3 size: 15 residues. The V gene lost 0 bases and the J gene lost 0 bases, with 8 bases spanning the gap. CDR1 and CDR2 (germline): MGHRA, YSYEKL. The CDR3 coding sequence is TGCGCCAGCAGCCAAGAGGGACACCTGAACACTGAAGCTTTCTTT. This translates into CASSQEGHLNTEAFF.

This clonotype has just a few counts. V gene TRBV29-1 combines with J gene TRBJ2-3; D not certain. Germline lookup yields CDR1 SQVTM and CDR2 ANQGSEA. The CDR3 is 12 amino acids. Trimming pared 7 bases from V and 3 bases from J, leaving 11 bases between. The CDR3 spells CSAIWVTDTQYF. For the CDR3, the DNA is TGCAGCGCAATTTGGGTAACAGATACGCAGTATTTT.

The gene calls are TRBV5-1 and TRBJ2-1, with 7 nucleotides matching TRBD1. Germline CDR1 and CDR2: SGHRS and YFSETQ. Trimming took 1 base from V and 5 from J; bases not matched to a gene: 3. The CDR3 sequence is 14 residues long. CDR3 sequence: CASSLRDSHNEQFF. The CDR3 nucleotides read TGCGCCAGCAGCTTGCGGGACAGCCACAATGAGCAGTTCTTC.

The CDR3 protein is CASSSRQATYEQYF. Here the CDR3 DNA reads TGTGCCAGCAGTTCAAGACAGGCCACCTACGAGCAGTACTTC. The chain employs TRBV6-5 and TRBJ2-7, with TRBD1 as a possible D gene (6 bases). Trimming took 4 bases from V and 2 from J, leaving 12 bases between them. This CDR3 has 14 residues. The germline V gene encodes CDR1 MNHEY and CDR2 SVGAGI.

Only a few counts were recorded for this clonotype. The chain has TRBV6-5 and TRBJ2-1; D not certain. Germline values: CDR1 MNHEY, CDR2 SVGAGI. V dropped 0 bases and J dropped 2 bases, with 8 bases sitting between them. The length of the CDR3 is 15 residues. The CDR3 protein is CASSYSGLPYNEQFF. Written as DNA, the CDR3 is TGTGCCAGCAGTTACTCTGGATTACCCTACAATGAGCAGTTCTTC.

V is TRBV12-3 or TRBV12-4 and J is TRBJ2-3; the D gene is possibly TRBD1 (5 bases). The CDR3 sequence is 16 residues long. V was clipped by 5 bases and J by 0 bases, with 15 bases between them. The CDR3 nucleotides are TGTGCCAGCAGTGGGGCCCCCCGGGTGAGCACAGATACGCAGTATTTT. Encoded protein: CASSGAPRVSTDTQYF.

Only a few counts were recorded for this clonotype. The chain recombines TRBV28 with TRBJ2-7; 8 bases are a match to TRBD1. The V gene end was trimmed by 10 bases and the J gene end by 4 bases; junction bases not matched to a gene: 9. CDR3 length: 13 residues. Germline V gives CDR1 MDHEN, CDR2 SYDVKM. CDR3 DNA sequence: TGTGCCACCATCGACAGGGGAAGATACGAGCAGTACGTC. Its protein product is CATIDRGRYEQYV.

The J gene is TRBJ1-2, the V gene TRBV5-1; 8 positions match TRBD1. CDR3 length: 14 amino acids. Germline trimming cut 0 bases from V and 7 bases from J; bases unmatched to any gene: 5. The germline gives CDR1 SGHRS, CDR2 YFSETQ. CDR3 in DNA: TGCGCCAGCAGCTTGGGACAGGGGTTTCGTGGCTACACCTTC. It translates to CASSLGQGFRGYTF. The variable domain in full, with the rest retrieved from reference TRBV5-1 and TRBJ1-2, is KAGVTQTPRYLIKTRGQQVTLSCSPISGHRSVSWYQQTPGQGLQFLFEYFSETQRNKGNFPGRFSGRQFSNSRSEMNVSTLELGDSALYLCASSLGQGFRGYTFGSGTRLTVV.

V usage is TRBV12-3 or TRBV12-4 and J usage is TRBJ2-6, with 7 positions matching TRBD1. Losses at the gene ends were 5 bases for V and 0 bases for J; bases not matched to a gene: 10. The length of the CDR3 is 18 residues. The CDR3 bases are TGTGCCAGCAGTCCCTTGGCACAGGGGAGCTCTGGGGCCAACGTCCTGACTTTC. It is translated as CASSPLAQGSSGANVLTF.

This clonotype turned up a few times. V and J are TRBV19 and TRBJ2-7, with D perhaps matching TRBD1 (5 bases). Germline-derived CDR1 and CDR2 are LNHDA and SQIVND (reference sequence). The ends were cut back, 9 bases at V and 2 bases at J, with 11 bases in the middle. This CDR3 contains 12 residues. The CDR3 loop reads CAREDRAYEQYV. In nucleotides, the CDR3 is TGTGCCAGAGAAGACAGAGCCTACGAGCAGTACGTC.

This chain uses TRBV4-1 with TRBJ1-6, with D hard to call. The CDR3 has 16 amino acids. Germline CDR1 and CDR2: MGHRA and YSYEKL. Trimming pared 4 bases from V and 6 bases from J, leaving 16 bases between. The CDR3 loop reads CASSPIGREANSPLHF. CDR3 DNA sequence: TGCGCCAGCAGCCCCATTGGGAGGGAGGCTAATTCACCCCTCCACTTT.

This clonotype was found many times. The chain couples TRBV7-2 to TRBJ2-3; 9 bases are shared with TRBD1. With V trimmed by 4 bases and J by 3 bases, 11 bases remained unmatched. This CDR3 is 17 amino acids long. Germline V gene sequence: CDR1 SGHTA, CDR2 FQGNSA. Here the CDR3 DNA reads TGTGCCAGCAGCTCGACCGCGGGGACAGGGTGGACAGATACGCAGTATTTT. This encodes CASSSTAGTGWTDTQYF.

The CDR3 reads CSAFPRGIQYF. The DNA for the CDR3 is TGCAGTGCTTTTCCCCGGGGCATTCAGTACTTC. This chain links TRBV20-1 with TRBJ2-4; D may be TRBD2 (5 bases). This CDR3 has 11 amino acids. The V end lost 5 bases, the J end lost 9 bases, and 11 bases lay between the germline ends. CDR1 and CDR2 (germline): DFQATT, SNEGSKA (reference sequence).